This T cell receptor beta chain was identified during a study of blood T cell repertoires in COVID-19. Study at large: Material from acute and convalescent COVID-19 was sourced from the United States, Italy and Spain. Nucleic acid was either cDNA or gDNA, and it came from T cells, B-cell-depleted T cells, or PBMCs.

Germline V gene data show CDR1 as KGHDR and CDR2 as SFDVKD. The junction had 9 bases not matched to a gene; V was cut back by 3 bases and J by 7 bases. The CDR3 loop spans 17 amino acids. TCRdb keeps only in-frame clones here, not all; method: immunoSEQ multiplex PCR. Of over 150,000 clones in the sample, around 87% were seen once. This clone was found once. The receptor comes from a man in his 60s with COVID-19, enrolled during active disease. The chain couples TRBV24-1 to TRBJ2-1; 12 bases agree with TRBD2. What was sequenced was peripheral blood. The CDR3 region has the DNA TGTGCCACCAGTGATCGGAGACTAGCGGGAGCGTGGAATGAGCAGTTCTTC. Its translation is CATSDRRLAGAWNEQFF.